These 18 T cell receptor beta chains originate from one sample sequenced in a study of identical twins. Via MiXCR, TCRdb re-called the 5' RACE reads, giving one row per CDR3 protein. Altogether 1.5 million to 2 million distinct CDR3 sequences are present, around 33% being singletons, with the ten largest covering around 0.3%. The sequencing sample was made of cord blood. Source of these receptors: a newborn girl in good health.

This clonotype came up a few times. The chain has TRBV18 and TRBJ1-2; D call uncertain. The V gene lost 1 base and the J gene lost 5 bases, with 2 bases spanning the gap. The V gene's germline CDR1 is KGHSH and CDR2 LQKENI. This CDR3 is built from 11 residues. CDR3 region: CASSPQYGYTF. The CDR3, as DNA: TGTGCCAGCTCACCACAGTATGGCTACACCTTC.

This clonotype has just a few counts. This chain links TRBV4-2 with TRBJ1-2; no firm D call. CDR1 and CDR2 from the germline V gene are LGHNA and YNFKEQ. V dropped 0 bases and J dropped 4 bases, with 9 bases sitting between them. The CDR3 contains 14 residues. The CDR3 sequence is CASSQDLTAYGYTF. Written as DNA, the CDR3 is TGTGCCAGCAGCCAAGATCTAACAGCCTATGGCTACACCTTC.

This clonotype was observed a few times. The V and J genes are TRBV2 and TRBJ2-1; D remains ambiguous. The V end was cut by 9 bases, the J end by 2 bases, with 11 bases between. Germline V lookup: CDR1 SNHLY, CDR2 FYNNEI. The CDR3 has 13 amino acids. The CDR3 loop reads CASRRVPYNEQFF. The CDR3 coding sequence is TGTGCCAGTCGGAGAGTCCCCTACAATGAGCAGTTCTTC.

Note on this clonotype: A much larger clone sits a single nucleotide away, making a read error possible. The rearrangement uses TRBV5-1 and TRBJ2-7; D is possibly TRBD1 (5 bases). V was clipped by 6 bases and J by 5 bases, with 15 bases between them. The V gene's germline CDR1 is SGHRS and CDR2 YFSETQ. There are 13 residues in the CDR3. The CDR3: CASKSTEDHEQYF. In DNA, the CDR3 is TGCGCCAGCAAGTCGACAGAGGATCACGAGCAGTACTTC. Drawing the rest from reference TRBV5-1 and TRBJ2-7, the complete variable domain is KAGVTQTPRYLIKTRGQQVTLSCSPISGHRSVSWYQQTPGQGLQFLFEYFSETQRNKGNFPGRFSGRQFSNSRSEMNVSTLELGDSALYLCASKSTEDHEQYFGPGTRLTVT.

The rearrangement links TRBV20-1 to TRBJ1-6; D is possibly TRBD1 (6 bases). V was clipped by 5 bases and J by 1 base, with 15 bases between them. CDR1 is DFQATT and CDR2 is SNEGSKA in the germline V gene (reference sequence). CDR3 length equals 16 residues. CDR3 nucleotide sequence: TGCAGTGCTCGTGACGGGGGCGCATCCTATAATTCACCCCTCCACTTT. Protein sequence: CSARDGGASYNSPLHF.

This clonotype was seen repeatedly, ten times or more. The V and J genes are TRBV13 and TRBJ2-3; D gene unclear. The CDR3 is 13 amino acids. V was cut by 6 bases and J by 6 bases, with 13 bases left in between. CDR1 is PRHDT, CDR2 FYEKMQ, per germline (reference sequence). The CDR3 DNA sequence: TGTGCCAGCAGTTTGCCCCCGTGGGATACGCAGTATTTT. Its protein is CASSLPPWDTQYF.

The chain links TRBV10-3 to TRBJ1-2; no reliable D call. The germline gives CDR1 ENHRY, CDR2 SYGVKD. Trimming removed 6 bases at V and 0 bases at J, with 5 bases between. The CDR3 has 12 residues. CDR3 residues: CAISRTNYGYTF. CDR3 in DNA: TGTGCCATCAGCAGGACTAACTATGGCTACACCTTC.

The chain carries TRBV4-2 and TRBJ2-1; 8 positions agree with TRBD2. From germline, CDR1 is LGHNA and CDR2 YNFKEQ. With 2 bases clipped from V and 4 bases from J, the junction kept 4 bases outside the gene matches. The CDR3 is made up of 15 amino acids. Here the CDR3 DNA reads TGTGCCAGCAGCCAATCACTAGCGGCTTACAATGAGCAGTTCTTC. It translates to CASSQSLAAYNEQFF.

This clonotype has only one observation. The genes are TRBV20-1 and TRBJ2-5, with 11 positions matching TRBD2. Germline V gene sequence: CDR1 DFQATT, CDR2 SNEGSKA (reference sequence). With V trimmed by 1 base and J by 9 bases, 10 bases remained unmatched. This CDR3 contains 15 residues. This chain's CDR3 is CSARVAGGPGESQYF. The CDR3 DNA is TGCAGTGCTAGAGTAGCGGGAGGGCCAGGGGAGTCCCAGTACTTC.

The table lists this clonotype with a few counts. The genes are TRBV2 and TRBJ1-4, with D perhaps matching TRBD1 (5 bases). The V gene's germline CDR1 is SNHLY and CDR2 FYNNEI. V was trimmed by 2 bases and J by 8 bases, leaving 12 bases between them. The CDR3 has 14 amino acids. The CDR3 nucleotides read TGTGCCAGCAGTGAACAGGGTTCTCAAGAAAAACTGTTTTTT. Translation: CASSEQGSQEKLFF.

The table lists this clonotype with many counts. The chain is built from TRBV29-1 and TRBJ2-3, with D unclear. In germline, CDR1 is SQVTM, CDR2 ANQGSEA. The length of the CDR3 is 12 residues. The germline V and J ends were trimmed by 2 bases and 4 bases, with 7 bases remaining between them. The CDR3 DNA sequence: TGCAGCGTTGAAAGTTGGGCAGATACGCAGTATTTT. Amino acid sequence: CSVESWADTQYF.

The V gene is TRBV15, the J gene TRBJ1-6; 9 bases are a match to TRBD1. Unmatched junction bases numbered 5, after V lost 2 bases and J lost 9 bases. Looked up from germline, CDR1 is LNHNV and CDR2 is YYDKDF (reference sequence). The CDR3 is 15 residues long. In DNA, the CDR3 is TGTGCCACCAGCAGACTCCGGGACAGGGTTTCACCCCTCCACTTT. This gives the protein CATSRLRDRVSPLHF.

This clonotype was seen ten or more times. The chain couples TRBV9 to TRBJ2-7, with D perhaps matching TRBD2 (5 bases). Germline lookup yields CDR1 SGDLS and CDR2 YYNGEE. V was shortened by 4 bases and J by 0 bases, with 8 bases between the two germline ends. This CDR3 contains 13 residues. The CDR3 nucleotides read TGTGCCAGCAGCCGGGGAAGCTCCTACGAGCAGTACTTC. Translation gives CASSRGSSYEQYF.

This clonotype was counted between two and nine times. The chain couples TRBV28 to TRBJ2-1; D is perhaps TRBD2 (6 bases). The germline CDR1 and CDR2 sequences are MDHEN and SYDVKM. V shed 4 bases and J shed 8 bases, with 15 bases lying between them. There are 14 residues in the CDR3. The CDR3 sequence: CASSSPPAGHEQFF. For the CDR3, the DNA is TGTGCCAGCAGTTCCCCCCCGGCGGGACATGAGCAGTTCTTC.

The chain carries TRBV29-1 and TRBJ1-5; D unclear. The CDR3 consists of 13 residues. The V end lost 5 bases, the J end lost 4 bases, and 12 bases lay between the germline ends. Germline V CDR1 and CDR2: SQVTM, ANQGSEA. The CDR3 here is CSVLVGGNQPQHF. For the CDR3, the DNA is TGCAGCGTTCTCGTTGGAGGGAATCAGCCCCAGCATTTT.

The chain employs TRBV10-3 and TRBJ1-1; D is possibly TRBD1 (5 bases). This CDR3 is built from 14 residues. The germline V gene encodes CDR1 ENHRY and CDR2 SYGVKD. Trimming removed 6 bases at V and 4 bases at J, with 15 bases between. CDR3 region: CAISPDIRGTEAFF. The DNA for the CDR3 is TGTGCCATCAGCCCGGACATTCGCGGCACTGAAGCTTTCTTT.

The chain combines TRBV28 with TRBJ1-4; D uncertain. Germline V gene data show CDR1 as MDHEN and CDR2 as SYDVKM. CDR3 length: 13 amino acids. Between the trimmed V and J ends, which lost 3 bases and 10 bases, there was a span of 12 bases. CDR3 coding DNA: TGTGCCAGCAGTTTCCCTCAGTTTCCAAAACTGTTTTTT. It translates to CASSFPQFPKLFF.

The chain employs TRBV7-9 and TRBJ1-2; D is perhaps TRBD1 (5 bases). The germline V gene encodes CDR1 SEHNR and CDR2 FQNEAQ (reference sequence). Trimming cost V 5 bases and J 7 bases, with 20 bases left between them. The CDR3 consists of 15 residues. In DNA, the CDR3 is TGTGCCAGCAGCGGGAGGGGTGAGATGAAGAGTGGCTACACCTTC. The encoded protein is CASSGRGEMKSGYTF.